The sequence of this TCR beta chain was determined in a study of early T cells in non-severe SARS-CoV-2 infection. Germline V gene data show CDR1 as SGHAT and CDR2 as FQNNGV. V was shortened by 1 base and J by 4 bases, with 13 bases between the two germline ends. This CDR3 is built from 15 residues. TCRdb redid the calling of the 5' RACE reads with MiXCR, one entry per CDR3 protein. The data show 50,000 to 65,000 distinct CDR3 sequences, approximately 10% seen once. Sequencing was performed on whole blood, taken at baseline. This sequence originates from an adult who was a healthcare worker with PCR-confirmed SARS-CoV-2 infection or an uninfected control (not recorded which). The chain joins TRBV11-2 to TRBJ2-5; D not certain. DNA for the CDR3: TGTGCCAGCAGCTTAGGGCTAAGGTTTACAGAGACCCAGTACTTC. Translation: CASSLGLRFTETQYF.